This TCR beta chain was sequenced during a study of molecular identifiers for immune sequencing clone quantification. Using 10%, 30% or 50% RNA, naive CD8 libraries were derived from around 20,000 to 990,000 sorted cells. Sorting defined naive CD8 T cells as CD8+CD4-CCR7+CD45RA+. Broader study findings: Clones with over 20 RNA copies captured over 99% of effector molecules but under 1% of naive ones.

TCRdb re-called the PCR reads through MiXCR, storing one row per CDR3 protein. The sample yields more than 550,000 distinct CDR3 sequences, about 25% seen once. This clonotype was detected many times. The antigen remains undetermined. The TCR sequence derives from a human donor in good health. Some libraries in this study had Jurkat cell RNA spiked in. The specimen sequenced was naive CD8+ T cells from blood, with Jurkat cell RNA spiked in. As for subset: FACS-sorted CD8+CD4-CCR7+CD45RA+ naive T cells.

This chain's CDR3 is CASSSKRGAFGNTIYF. CDR3 bases: TGTGCCAGCAGTTCTAAGCGGGGGGCCTTCGGAAACACCATATATTTT. V is TRBV28 and J is TRBJ1-3; D is perhaps TRBD1 (6 bases). Trimming took 4 bases from V and 4 from J, leaving 17 bases between them. Germline CDR1 MDHEN, CDR2 SYDVKM. CDR3 length equals 16 residues.